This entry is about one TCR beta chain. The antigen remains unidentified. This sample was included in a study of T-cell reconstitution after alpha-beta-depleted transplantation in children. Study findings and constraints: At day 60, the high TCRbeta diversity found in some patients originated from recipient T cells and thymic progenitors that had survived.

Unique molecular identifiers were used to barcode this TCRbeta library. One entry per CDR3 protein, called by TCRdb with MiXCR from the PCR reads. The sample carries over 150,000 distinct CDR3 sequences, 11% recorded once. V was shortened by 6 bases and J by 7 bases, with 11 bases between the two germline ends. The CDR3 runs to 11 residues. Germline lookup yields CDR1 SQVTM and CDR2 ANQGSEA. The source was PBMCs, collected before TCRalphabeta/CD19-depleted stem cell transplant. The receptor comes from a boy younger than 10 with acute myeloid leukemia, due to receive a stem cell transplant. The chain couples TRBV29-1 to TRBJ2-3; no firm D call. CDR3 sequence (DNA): TGCAGCGTGGGCCCCCAAAATACGCAGTATTTT. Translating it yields CSVGPQNTQYF.